This T cell receptor (beta chain) derives from a study of T cells in Graves' hyperthyroidism and ophthalmopathy. Diagnoses rested on clinical symptoms, serum thyroxine and TRAb, thyroid ultrasound and orbital computed tomography. This clonotype was seen once. TCR beta CDR3 region amplification was performed from RNA transcripts. The HTBI primer set was used in a first-round RT-PCR of the TCR CDR3. MiXCR was run by TCRdb on the multiplex PCR reads, yielding one entry per CDR3 protein. Of hundreds of thousands of distinct CDR3 sequences in the sample, just over 45% are singletons; the top ten hold 8.2%. The V end was cut by 6 bases, the J end by 3 bases, with 15 bases between. The germline V gene encodes CDR1 SQVTM and CDR2 ANQGSEA. The CDR3 runs 13 residues.

The clonotype originates from a woman aged 18-29 years with Graves' hyperthyroidism. The V and J genes are TRBV29-1 and TRBJ2-7; D remains ambiguous. The source material was peripheral blood or thyroid tissue (not recorded which). The CDR3 sequence: CSVGDNYGYEQYF. DNA for the CDR3: TGCAGCGTCGGAGATAACTATGGCTACGAGCAGTACTTC.